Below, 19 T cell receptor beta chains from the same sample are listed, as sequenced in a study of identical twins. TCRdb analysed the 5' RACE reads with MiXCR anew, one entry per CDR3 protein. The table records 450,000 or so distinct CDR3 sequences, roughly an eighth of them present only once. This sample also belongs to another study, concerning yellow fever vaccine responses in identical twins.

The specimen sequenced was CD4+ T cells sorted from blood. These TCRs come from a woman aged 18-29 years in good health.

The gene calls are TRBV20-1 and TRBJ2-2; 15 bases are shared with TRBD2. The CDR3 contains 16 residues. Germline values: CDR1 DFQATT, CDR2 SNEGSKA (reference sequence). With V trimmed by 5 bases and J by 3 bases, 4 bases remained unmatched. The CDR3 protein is CSAARTSGRDTGELFF. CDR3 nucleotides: TGCAGTGCTGCCCGGACTAGCGGGAGGGACACCGGGGAGCTGTTTTTT.

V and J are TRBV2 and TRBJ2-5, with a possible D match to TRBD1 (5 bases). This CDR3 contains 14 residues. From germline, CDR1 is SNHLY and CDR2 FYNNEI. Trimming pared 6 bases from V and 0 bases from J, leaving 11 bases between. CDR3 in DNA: TGTGCCAGCAGGGACATCCAGTACCAAGAGACCCAGTACTTC. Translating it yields CASRDIQYQETQYF.

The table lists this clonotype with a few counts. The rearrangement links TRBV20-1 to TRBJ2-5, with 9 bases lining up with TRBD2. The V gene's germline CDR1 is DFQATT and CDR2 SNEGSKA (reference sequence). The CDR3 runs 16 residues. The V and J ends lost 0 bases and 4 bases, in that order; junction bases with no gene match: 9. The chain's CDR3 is CSARDRAGGDRETQYF. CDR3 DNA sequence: TGCAGTGCTAGAGATCGGGCGGGAGGGGATCGAGAGACCCAGTACTTC.

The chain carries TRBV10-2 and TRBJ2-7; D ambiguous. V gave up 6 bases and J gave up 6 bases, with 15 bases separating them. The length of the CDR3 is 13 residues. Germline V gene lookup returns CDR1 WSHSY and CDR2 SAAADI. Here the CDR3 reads CASRDPVAVEQYF. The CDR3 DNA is TGCGCCAGCAGGGACCCCGTGGCTGTCGAGCAGTACTTC.

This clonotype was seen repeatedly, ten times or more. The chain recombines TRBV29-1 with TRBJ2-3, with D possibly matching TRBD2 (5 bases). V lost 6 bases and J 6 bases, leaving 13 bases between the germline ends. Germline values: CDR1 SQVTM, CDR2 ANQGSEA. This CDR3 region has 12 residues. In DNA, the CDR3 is TGCAGCGTCATCGGGGTTTCGGATACGCAGTATTTT. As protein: CSVIGVSDTQYF.

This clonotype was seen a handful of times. CDR3 DNA sequence: TGTGCCAGCAGCTTGATGGTTTCCGGGACAGGGGGCGGAAGCACAGATACGCAGTATTTT. Its translation: CASSLMVSGTGGGSTDTQYF. The rearrangement uses TRBV5-4 and TRBJ2-3; TRBD1 agrees at 12 bases. Germline CDR1 SGHNT, CDR2 YYREEE (reference sequence). This CDR3 has 20 amino acids. Germline trimming cut 1 base from V and 0 bases from J; bases unmatched to any gene: 12.

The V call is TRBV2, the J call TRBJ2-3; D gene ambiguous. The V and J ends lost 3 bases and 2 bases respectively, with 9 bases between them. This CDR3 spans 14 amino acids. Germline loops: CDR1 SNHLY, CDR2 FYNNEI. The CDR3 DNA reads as TGTGCCAGCAGTGACGCCAGCTACACAGATACGCAGTATTTT. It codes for CASSDASYTDTQYF.

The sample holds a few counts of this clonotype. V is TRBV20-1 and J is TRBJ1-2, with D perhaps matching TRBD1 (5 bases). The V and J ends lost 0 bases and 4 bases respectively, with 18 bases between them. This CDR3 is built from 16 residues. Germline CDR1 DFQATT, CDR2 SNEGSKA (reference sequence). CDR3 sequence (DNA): TGCAGTGCTAGAGATCGGGCAGGGAGGATTGCCTATGGCTACACCTTC. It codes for CSARDRAGRIAYGYTF.

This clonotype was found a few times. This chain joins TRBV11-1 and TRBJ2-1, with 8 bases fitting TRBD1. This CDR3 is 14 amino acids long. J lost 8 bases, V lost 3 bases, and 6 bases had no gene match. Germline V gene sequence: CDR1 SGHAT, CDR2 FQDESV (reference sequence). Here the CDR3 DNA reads TGTGCCAGCAGCTTTCTACAGGGGGTAGATGAGCAGTTCTTC. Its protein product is CASSFLQGVDEQFF.

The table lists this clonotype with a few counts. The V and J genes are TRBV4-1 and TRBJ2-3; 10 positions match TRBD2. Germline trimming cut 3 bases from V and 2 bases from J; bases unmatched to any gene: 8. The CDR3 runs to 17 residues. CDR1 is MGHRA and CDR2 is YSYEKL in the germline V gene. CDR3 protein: CASSQEFLAGATDTQYF. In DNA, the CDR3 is TGCGCCAGCAGCCAGGAATTCCTAGCGGGAGCCACAGATACGCAGTATTTT.

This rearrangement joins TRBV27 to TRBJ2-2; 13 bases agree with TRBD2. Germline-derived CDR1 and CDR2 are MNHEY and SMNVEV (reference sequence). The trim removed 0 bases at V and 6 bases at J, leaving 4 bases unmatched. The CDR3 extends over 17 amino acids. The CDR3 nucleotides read TGTGCCAGCAGTTTATCCTATGGACTAGCGGGAGCCGGGGAGCTGTTTTTT. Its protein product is CASSLSYGLAGAGELFF.

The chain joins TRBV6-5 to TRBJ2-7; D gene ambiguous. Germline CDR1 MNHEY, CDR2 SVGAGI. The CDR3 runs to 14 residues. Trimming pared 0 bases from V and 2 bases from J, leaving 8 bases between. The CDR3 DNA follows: TGTGCCAGCAGTTACTCGGGCAACACCTACGAGCAGTACTTC. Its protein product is CASSYSGNTYEQYF.

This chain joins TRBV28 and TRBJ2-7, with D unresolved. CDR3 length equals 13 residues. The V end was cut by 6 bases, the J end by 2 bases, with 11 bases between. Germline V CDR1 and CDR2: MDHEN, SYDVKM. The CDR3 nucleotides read TGTGCCAGCAGGACGACGGCAACCTACGAGCAGTACTTC. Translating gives CASRTTATYEQYF.

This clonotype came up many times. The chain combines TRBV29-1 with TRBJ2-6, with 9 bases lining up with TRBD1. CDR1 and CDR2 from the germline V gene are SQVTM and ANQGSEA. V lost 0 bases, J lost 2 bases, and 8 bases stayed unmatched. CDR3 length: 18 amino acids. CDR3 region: CSVEDHRGRDTGANVLTF. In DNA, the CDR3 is TGCAGCGTTGAAGATCACAGGGGGCGTGATACTGGGGCCAACGTCCTGACTTTC.

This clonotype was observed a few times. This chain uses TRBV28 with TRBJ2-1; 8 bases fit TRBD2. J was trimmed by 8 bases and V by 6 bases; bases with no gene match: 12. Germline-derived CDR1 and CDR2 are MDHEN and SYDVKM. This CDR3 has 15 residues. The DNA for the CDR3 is TGTGCCAGCAGACCTTCCGGGACTAGATCCGATGAGCAGTTCTTC. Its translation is CASRPSGTRSDEQFF.

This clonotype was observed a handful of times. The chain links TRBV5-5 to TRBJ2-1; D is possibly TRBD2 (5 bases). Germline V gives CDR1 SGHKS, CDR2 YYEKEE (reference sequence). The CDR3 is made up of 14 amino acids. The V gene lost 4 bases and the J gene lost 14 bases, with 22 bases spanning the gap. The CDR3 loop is CASSPLRGPHKEFF. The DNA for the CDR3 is TGTGCCAGCAGCCCCTTGCGAGGGCCGCATAAGGAGTTCTTC. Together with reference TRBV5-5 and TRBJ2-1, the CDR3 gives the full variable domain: DAGVTQSPTHLIKTRGQQVTLRCSPISGHKSVSWYQQVLGQGPQFIFQYYEKEERGRGNFPDRFSARQFPNYSSELNVNALLLGDSALYLCASSPLRGPHKEFFGPGTRLTVL.

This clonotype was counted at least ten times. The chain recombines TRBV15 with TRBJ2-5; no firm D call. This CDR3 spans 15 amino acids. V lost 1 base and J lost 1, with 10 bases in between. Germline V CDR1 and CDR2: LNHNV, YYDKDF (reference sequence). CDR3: CATSRAAGPQETQYF. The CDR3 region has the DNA TGTGCCACCAGCAGAGCGGCAGGACCCCAAGAGACCCAGTACTTC.

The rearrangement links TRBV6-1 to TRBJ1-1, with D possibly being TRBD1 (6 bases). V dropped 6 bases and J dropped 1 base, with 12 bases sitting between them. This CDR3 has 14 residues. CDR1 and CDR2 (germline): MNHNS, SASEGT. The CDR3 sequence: CASSNGQTNTEAFF. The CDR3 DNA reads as TGTGCCAGCAGCAACGGACAGACGAACACTGAAGCTTTCTTT.

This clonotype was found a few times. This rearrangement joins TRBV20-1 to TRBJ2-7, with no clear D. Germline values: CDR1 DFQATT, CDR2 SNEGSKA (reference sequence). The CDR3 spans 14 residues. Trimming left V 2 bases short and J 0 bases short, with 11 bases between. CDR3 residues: CSARPPPSSYEQYF. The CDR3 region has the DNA TGCAGTGCTAGACCCCCACCGAGCTCCTACGAGCAGTACTTC.